This T cell receptor beta chain was captured in a study of beta chain features in type 1 diabetes. This clone was recorded many times. The target antigen is unknown. The investigators reverse transcribed all of the isolated RNA, so they sequenced expressed TCRB transcripts. Only in-frame clones appear in the TCRdb table, and some are missing; sequencing was by immunoSEQ multiplex PCR. The sample holds around 130,000 clones, approximately 16% seen once. Study-wide findings and caveats: Across all four CD4+ subsets, people with type 1 diabetes showed modestly shorter TCRB CDR3s. For type 1 diabetes patients, VDJ junctions showed fewer insertions and more deletions.

Germline V gene lookup returns CDR1 SGHRS and CDR2 YFSETQ. Trimming removed 3 bases from V and 4 bases from J; junction bases left unmatched: 3. The CDR3 length is 14 residues. The specimen was central memory CD4+ T cells from blood. V gene TRBV5-1 combines with J gene TRBJ2-3, with 9 bases lining up with TRBD2. This TCR was recovered from a young man with type 1 diabetes. The CDR3 sequence is CASSSGLAADTQYF. DNA for the CDR3: TGCGCCAGCAGCTCGGGACTAGCTGCAGATACGCAGTATTTT.